Below, one TCR beta chain is given with its context. Its antigen is unidentified. This entry is derived from a study of OX40 agonist ivuxolimab in advanced cancers. Study-wide points: Clonal expansion by week 6 occurred in CD4+ and CD8+ blood T cells (at 0.1 to 3.0 mg/kg).

Clones were sequenced by immunoSEQ multiplex PCR, and TCRdb holds only the in-frame ones, with some missing. The top ten hold roughly 6.9% of the sample, which has tens of thousands of clones, 85% to 90% seen once. The length of the CDR3 is 14 residues. Trimming stripped 8 bases from V and 1 base from J, with 14 bases between. Germline lookup yields CDR1 MDHEN and CDR2 SYDVKM. The receptor comes from an adult with an advanced solid tumor such as melanoma, head and neck, liver or kidney cancer. The gene calls are TRBV28 and TRBJ1-1, with D unclear. Sequenced here: CD4+ or CD8+ T cells sorted from blood, sampled in a trial of the OX40 agonist ivuxolimab. In DNA form, the CDR3 reads TGTGCCAGCCCTAAACCCTTTGAGAACACTGAAGCTTTCTTT. Protein sequence: CASPKPFENTEAFF.